The 23 T cell receptor beta chains in this list originate from one sample, sequenced in a study of long-term antiretroviral therapy in people with HIV. Sequencing relied on immunoSEQ assay v3.0, run at survey level. Data came from immunoSEQ multiplex PCR; TCRdb stores just in-frame clones and leaves some out. The data contain 25,000 to 35,000 clones, approximately 96% of them singletons. The starting material was unsorted PBMCs, obtained 6.6 years after starting antiretroviral therapy. The origin of the receptors is a man aged 25-45 years with HIV.

The chain recombines TRBV21-1 with TRBJ1-2; whether TRBD1, the table's D call, matches the DNA was not checked. TRBV21-1 is assigned pseudogene status. CDR3 length: 15 residues. CDR3 sequence: CASSDKSRGNYGYTF. The CDR3, as DNA: TGTGCCAGCAGCGATAAATCCAGGGGTAACTATGGCTACACCTTC.

This clone appeared once. The rearrangement uses TRBV14 and TRBJ2-3; no firm D call. This CDR3 comprises 16 residues. Germline CDR1 and CDR2: SGHDN and FVKESK. Deletions cut 0 bases from V and 4 bases from J, with 14 bases between. CDR3 amino acids: CASSQEQGRISDTQYF. The CDR3 coding sequence is TGTGCCAGCAGCCAAGAACAAGGAAGGATCTCAGATACGCAGTATTTT.

The V gene is TRBV30, the J gene TRBJ2-5, with D perhaps matching TRBD1 or TRBD2 (6 bases each). Germline V lookup: CDR1 GTSNPN, CDR2 SVGIG (reference sequence). This CDR3 has 14 residues. V dropped 2 bases and J dropped 3 bases, with 13 bases sitting between them. The CDR3 DNA reads as TGTGCCTGGAGTTTTGGAGGGGGAAAAGAGACCCAGTACTTC. Translation: CAWSFGGGKETQYF.

This clone has more than one count but fewer than ten. The chain employs TRBV5-4 and TRBJ1-1; tentatively, D is TRBD1 (5 bases). Trimming stripped 4 bases from V and 6 bases from J, with 19 bases between. The CDR3 loop spans 15 amino acids. In germline, CDR1 is SGHNT, CDR2 YYREEE (reference sequence). The CDR3 nucleotides are TGTGCCAGCAGCGGTAAGGACATGAGAAACCCTGAAGCTTTCTTT. Encoded protein: CASSGKDMRNPEAFF. Looking up the rest from reference TRBV5-4 and TRBJ1-1 gives the full variable domain: ETGVTQSPTHLIKTRGQQVTLRCSSQSGHNTVSWYQQALGQGPQFIFQYYREEENGRGNFPPRFSGLQFPNYSSELNVNALELDDSALYLCASSGKDMRNPEAFFGQGTRLTVV.

The gene calls are TRBV4-1 and TRBJ2-5; 7 nucleotides match TRBD1. Per the germline V gene, CDR1 is MGHRA and CDR2 is YSYEKL. The CDR3 extends over 16 amino acids. J was trimmed by 4 bases and V by 0 bases; bases with no gene match: 8. CDR3 DNA sequence: TGCGCCAGCAGCCAAGAGCATGAGACAGGGCTAGAGACCCAGTACTTC. It encodes CASSQEHETGLETQYF.

The chain recombines TRBV13 with TRBJ1-1, with D perhaps matching TRBD1 (5 bases). V was pared by 4 bases and J by 4 bases, with 13 bases between. CDR1 PRHDT and CDR2 FYEKMQ come from the germline V gene (reference sequence). The CDR3 has 14 residues. The CDR3 region is CASSSTGRGTEAFF. The CDR3 DNA sequence: TGTGCCAGCAGCTCGACGGGACGCGGCACTGAAGCTTTCTTT.

This chain links TRBV6-5 with TRBJ2-7; 9 bases map to TRBD1. V lost 0 bases to trimming and J lost 3 bases; unmatched junction nucleotides: 3. Germline V gene data show CDR1 as MNHEY and CDR2 as SVGAGI. CDR3 size: 15 residues. CDR3 region: CASSYSKGQGYEQYF. The CDR3, as DNA: TGTGCCAGCAGTTACTCGAAGGGACAGGGCTACGAGCAGTACTTC.

V and J are TRBV19 and TRBJ1-1; no clear D gene. The V and J ends lost 2 bases and 1 base respectively, with 5 bases between them. Germline-derived CDR1 and CDR2 are LNHDA and SQIVND (reference sequence). This CDR3 contains 13 residues. The CDR3 loop is CASSISGNTEAFF. Written as DNA, the CDR3 is TGTGCCAGTAGTATATCGGGGAACACTGAAGCTTTCTTT.

The CDR3 DNA is TGTGCCAGCAGCACGGACAGCCTCGCCCGCGGGGAGCAGTACTTC. As protein: CASSTDSLARGEQYF. The V gene is TRBV7-6, the J gene TRBJ2-7, with TRBD1 as a possible D gene (6 bases). V was cut by 5 bases and J by 7 bases, with 21 bases left in between. This CDR3 contains 15 residues. Germline values: CDR1 SGHVS, CDR2 FNYEAQ. Variable domain in full (rest from reference TRBV7-6 and TRBJ2-7): GAGVSQSPRYKVTKRGQDVALRCDPISGHVSLYWYRQALGQGPEFLTYFNYEAQQDKSGLPNDRFSAERPEGSISTLTIQRTEQRDSAMYRCASSTDSLARGEQYFGPGTRLTVT.

V is TRBV6-1 and J is TRBJ2-7; TRBD1 is a possible D gene (6 bases). The CDR3 is 15 amino acids. V lost 5 bases to trimming and J lost 2 bases, with 16 bases between them. Per germline, CDR1 MNHNS and CDR2 SASEGT. CDR3 loop: CASSRGTYSAYEQYF. The DNA of the CDR3 is TGTGCCAGCAGTAGGGGGACATATAGCGCCTACGAGCAGTACTTC.

As DNA, the CDR3 is TGTGCCAGCAGTGCGGGACTAGCATCGGGGGAGCAGTACTTC. Protein sequence: CASSAGLASGEQYF. This chain connects TRBV6-1 to TRBJ2-7, with TRBD2 matching over 9 bases. The germline CDR1 and CDR2 sequences are MNHNS and SASEGT. The CDR3 is 14 residues long. Germline trimming cut 4 bases from V and 7 bases from J; bases unmatched to any gene: 8.

The chain joins TRBV7-2 to TRBJ1-2; D uncertain. CDR1 is SGHTA and CDR2 is FQGNSA in the germline V gene. The CDR3 has 12 amino acids. The V end lost 5 bases, the J end lost 5 bases, and 9 bases lay between the germline ends. Here the CDR3 reads CASSPNFYGYTF. DNA for the CDR3: TGTGCCAGCAGCCCTAATTTTTATGGCTACACCTTC. Variable domain in full (rest from reference TRBV7-2 and TRBJ1-2): GAGVSQSPSNKVTEKGKDVELRCDPISGHTALYWYRQSLGQGLEFLIYFQGNSAPDKSGLPSDRFSAERTGGSVSTLTIQRTQQEDSAVYLCASSPNFYGYTFGSGTRLTVV.

The J gene is TRBJ2-2, the V gene TRBV6-5, with D hard to call. V gave up 11 bases and J gave up 8 bases, with 12 bases separating them. Per germline, CDR1 MNHEY and CDR2 SVGAGI. CDR3 length: 11 residues. In nucleotides, the CDR3 is TGTGCCGCCGGAAGCCCTGGGGAGCTGTTTTTT. Amino acids: CAAGSPGELFF.

V gene TRBV9 combines with J gene TRBJ1-4, with D possibly being TRBD1 (5 bases). Germline V lookup: CDR1 SGDLS, CDR2 YYNGEE. The ends were cut back, 3 bases at V and 5 bases at J, with 11 bases in the middle. This CDR3 is 14 amino acids long. Here the CDR3 reads CASSGGDSNEKLFF. CDR3 coding DNA: TGTGCCAGCAGCGGAGGGGACTCCAATGAAAAACTGTTTTTT.

This rearrangement joins TRBV9 to TRBJ2-5; 7 bases are a match to TRBD2. J was trimmed by 1 base and V by 0 bases; bases with no gene match: 6. The CDR3 extends over 16 amino acids. The V gene's germline CDR1 is SGDLS and CDR2 YYNGEE. CDR3 protein: CASSVGRGWSQETQYF. The CDR3, as DNA: TGTGCCAGCAGCGTAGGGCGGGGGTGGAGCCAAGAGACCCAGTACTTC. The complete variable domain, with remaining parts taken from reference TRBV9 and TRBJ2-5, reads DSGVTQTPKHLITATGQRVTLRCSPRSGDLSVYWYQQSLDQGLQFLIQYYNGEERAKGNILERFSAQQFPDLHSELNLSSLELGDSALYFCASSVGRGWSQETQYFGPGTRLLVL.

The rearrangement uses TRBV14 and TRBJ2-2; D is uncertain. Germline-derived CDR1 and CDR2 are SGHDN and FVKESK. The CDR3 is made up of 13 amino acids. Trimming pared 0 bases from V and 4 bases from J, leaving 3 bases between. CDR3 sequence: CASSQDFTGELFF. Written as DNA, the CDR3 is TGTGCCAGCAGCCAAGATTTCACCGGGGAGCTGTTTTTT.

The rearrangement joins TRBV5-4 to TRBJ1-6; no clear D gene. The ends were cut back, 4 bases at V and 9 bases at J, with 11 bases in the middle. Germline CDR1 SGHNT, CDR2 YYREEE (reference sequence). The CDR3 spans 13 residues. The chain's CDR3 is CASSTQVLSPLHF. DNA of the CDR3: TGTGCCAGCAGCACCCAAGTCCTTTCACCCCTCCACTTT.

This clone was detected a few times. The chain links TRBV27 to TRBJ1-2; D is uncertain. Looked up from germline, CDR1 is MNHEY and CDR2 is SMNVEV (reference sequence). The CDR3 has 14 amino acids. V gave up 2 bases and J gave up 3 bases, with 10 bases separating them. The CDR3 is CASSLRRRDYGYTF. CDR3 sequence (DNA): TGTGCCAGCAGTTTAAGACGTCGGGACTATGGCTACACCTTC.

The V gene is TRBV18, the J gene TRBJ1-1; 8 bases are shared with TRBD1. V lost 6 bases and J lost 4; bases outside the gene matches: 7. The length of the CDR3 is 14 residues. From germline, CDR1 is KGHSH and CDR2 LQKENI. As DNA, the CDR3 is TGTGCCAGCTCTGCCGGACAGGGTTCCACTGAAGCTTTCTTT. Amino acid sequence: CASSAGQGSTEAFF.

The V gene is TRBV14, the J gene TRBJ2-5; 11 nucleotides agree with TRBD2. CDR1 is SGHDN, CDR2 FVKESK, per germline. This CDR3 comprises 15 residues. The ends lost 4 bases at V and 3 bases at J; junction bases unmatched: 4. CDR3 protein: CASSRLLAGEETQYF. Here the CDR3 DNA reads TGTGCCAGCAGCCGACTACTAGCGGGGGAAGAGACCCAGTACTTC.

V is TRBV27 and J is TRBJ1-3, with 7 bases matching TRBD1. This CDR3 contains 18 residues. CDR1 is MNHEY and CDR2 is SMNVEV in the germline V gene (reference sequence). The trim removed 6 bases at V and 3 bases at J, leaving 17 bases unmatched. The CDR3 spells CASSLTLQGVLVGNTIYF. The CDR3 DNA is TGTGCCAGCAGCCTTACCCTCCAGGGGGTTCTAGTTGGAAACACCATATATTTT.

This sequence joins TRBV2 and TRBJ1-2; D not resolved. The V end lost 2 bases, the J end lost 8 bases, and 15 bases lay between the germline ends. The CDR3 is 14 residues long. CDR1 and CDR2 from the germline V gene are SNHLY and FYNNEI. The CDR3 DNA is TGTGCCAGCAGTGAACTGACGGACTTGGGGGGCTACACCTTC. It is translated as CASSELTDLGGYTF.

The chain links TRBV19 to TRBJ2-2; the match to TRBD1 covers 10 bases. With 6 bases clipped from V and 6 bases from J, the junction kept 1 base outside the gene matches. CDR1 and CDR2 from the germline V gene are LNHDA and SQIVND (reference sequence). The CDR3 is 13 amino acids. The CDR3 sequence is CASRGTGAGELFF. The CDR3 nucleotides are TGTGCCAGTAGAGGGACAGGGGCCGGGGAGCTGTTTTTT.